This record looks at one T cell receptor beta chain sequence and its context. Germline lookup yields CDR1 GTSNPN and CDR2 SVGIG (reference sequence). Trimming cost V 5 bases and J 6 bases, with 14 bases left between them. The CDR3 has 12 amino acids. This sample stems from a study of T cell responses to AZD1222 COVID-19 vaccine. Profiled with immunoSEQ multiplex PCR; TCRdb holds only in-frame clones, not every one. The sample lists approximately 76,000 clones; 82% were seen once. The receptor comes from an adult in good health. The genes are TRBV30 and TRBJ2-7, with a tentative D call TRBD1 (6 bases). The specimen was peripheral blood, collected on day 0 of AZD1222 vaccination. The CDR3 bases are TGTGCCTGGTCGGGCAGGGGCTTCGAGCAGTACTTC. It codes for CAWSGRGFEQYF.